This TCR beta chain is from a study of OX40 agonist ivuxolimab in advanced cancers. V lost 8 bases to trimming and J lost 6 bases, with 13 bases between them. In germline, CDR1 is MNHNY, CDR2 SVGAGI (reference sequence). The CDR3 runs 12 residues. Clones were sequenced by immunoSEQ multiplex PCR, and TCRdb holds only the in-frame ones, with some missing. This table holds about 34,000 clones, roughly 80% found once. The chain is built from TRBV6-6 and TRBJ1-2; maybe TRBD1 (6 bases). The material sequenced was CD4+ or CD8+ T cells sorted from blood, taken in a trial of the OX40 agonist ivuxolimab. The TCR was taken from an adult with an advanced solid tumor such as melanoma, head and neck, liver or kidney cancer. The CDR3 bases are TGTGCCAGCCACGGAGGGGGAGATGGCTACACCTTC. It translates to CASHGGGDGYTF.